A single sample gave rise to the 28 T cell receptor beta chains below, sequenced in a study of T-cell memory formation after mild COVID-19. TCRdb reprocessed the 5' RACE reads via MiXCR and lists one record per CDR3 protein. The repertoire holds tens of thousands of distinct CDR3 sequences, with roughly 16% as singletons. The sequenced sample was PBMCs or a T cell subset sorted from them (not recorded which). The receptors derive from a man aged 18-30 years who had mild COVID-19 (a few samples of this study predate the infection). Cell type and time point are not known.

The chain couples TRBV12-3 or TRBV12-4 to TRBJ2-1, with TRBD2 identical over 11 bases. J lost 13 bases, V lost 5 bases, and 4 bases had no gene match. The CDR3 sequence is 12 residues long. CDR3 in amino acids: CASSPTSGVQFF. The DNA of the CDR3 is TGTGCCAGCAGTCCGACTAGCGGGGTACAGTTCTTC.

There are a few counts of this clonotype. The CDR3 DNA reads as TGTGCCAGCTCAATTCAGGGCGGGTACAATGAGCAGTTCTTC. Amino acids: CASSIQGGYNEQFF. The V call is TRBV28, the J call TRBJ2-1; D may correspond to TRBD1 or TRBD2 (5 bases each). V was pared by 8 bases and J by 4 bases, with 15 bases between. Germline V CDR1 and CDR2: MDHEN, SYDVKM. The CDR3 extends over 14 amino acids.

J is TRBJ2-1 and V is TRBV6-5; TRBD2 aligns across 11 bases. The CDR3 extends over 17 amino acids. Germline V gene data show CDR1 as MNHEY and CDR2 as SVGAGI. V gave up 0 bases and J gave up 8 bases; unmatched junction bases: 9. CDR3 DNA sequence: TGTGCCAGCAGTTACTCGACCGCACTAGCGGGGGCCCATGAGCAGTTCTTC. This sequence encodes CASSYSTALAGAHEQFF.

The rearrangement links TRBV6-6 to TRBJ1-4, with D unclear. The CDR3 loop spans 14 amino acids. The V end was cut by 2 bases, the J end by 5 bases, with 9 bases between. The germline V gene encodes CDR1 MNHNY and CDR2 SVGAGI (reference sequence). CDR3 region: CASSYGPANEKLFF. The CDR3 DNA sequence: TGTGCCAGCAGTTACGGCCCGGCAAATGAAAAACTGTTTTTT.

The sample holds many counts of this clonotype. The chain uses TRBV5-1 and TRBJ2-2, with D possibly called TRBD1 or TRBD2 (5 bases each). The CDR3 length is 15 residues. Trimming stripped 2 bases from V and 2 bases from J, with 10 bases between. CDR1 and CDR2 from the germline V gene are SGHRS and YFSETQ. CDR3 amino acids: CASSLSGANTGELFF. As DNA, the CDR3 is TGCGCCAGCAGCTTATCCGGGGCAAACACCGGGGAGCTGTTTTTT.

This clonotype was counted at least ten times. Here the CDR3 reads CASSYSLGPYQPQHF. CDR3 DNA sequence: TGTGCCAGCAGTTACTCTCTGGGACCCTATCAGCCCCAGCATTTT. V and J are TRBV6-2 or TRBV6-3 and TRBJ1-5, with TRBD1 as a possible D gene (5 bases). The CDR3 is 15 amino acids. Germline CDR1 is MNHEY and CDR2 is SVGEGT. V was pared by 0 bases and J by 5 bases, with 11 bases between.

This chain connects TRBV20-1 to TRBJ2-3, with no clear D. V lost 1 base to trimming and J lost 2 bases, with 7 bases between them. Germline CDR1 is DFQATT and CDR2 is SNEGSKA (reference sequence). The CDR3 length is 13 residues. Here the CDR3 reads CSARVQDTDTQYF. The CDR3 DNA reads TGCAGTGCTAGAGTCCAGGACACAGATACGCAGTATTTT.

The sample holds a few counts of this clonotype. This sequence joins TRBV6-5 and TRBJ2-7; 14 nucleotides align to TRBD2. From germline, CDR1 is MNHEY and CDR2 SVGAGI. V trimming: 5 bases; J trimming: 6 bases; junction bases outside the gene matches: 6. This CDR3 is 15 amino acids long. The CDR3 DNA is TGTGCCAGCAGTCCTGGGACTAGCGGGGGAGTCGAGCAGTACTTC. Its translation: CASSPGTSGGVEQYF.

CDR3 residues: CASTAGFVTEAFF. CDR3 nucleotide sequence: TGTGCCAGCACAGCAGGGTTTGTCACTGAAGCTTTCTTT. This rearrangement joins TRBV12-3 or TRBV12-4 to TRBJ1-1; a possible D gene is TRBD1 (5 bases). V lost 7 bases and J lost 4, with 13 bases in between. The CDR3 length is 13 residues.

There are a few counts of this clonotype. The chain recombines TRBV5-1 with TRBJ1-1, with D unclear. Deletions cut 0 bases from V and 0 bases from J, with 12 bases between. Germline CDR1 and CDR2: SGHRS and YFSETQ. There are 16 residues in the CDR3. The CDR3 is CASSLGDGYMNTEAFF. DNA for the CDR3: TGCGCCAGCAGCTTGGGAGACGGGTATATGAACACTGAAGCTTTCTTT.

This clonotype has a handful of counts. The chain links TRBV24-1 to TRBJ2-5; a possible D gene is TRBD1 (6 bases). Germline V gene data show CDR1 as KGHDR and CDR2 as SFDVKD. The V and J ends lost 9 bases and 0 bases respectively, with 10 bases between them. The length of the CDR3 is 13 residues. The DNA of the CDR3 is TGTGCCACCCGCTGGGACAACCAAGAGACCCAGTACTTC. It specifies CATRWDNQETQYF.

This clonotype turned up a few times. V and J are TRBV4-1 and TRBJ2-5; 8 bases match TRBD2. V trimming: 3 bases; J trimming: 9 bases; junction bases outside the gene matches: 18. Germline CDR1 reads MGHRA; CDR2 reads YSYEKL. The CDR3 sequence is 17 residues long. The CDR3 here is CASSHRTQTSEREAQYF. CDR3 nucleotides: TGCGCCAGCAGCCACAGAACCCAGACTAGCGAGAGGGAGGCCCAGTACTTC.

This clonotype was counted a few times. The V gene is TRBV7-9, the J gene TRBJ1-2, with D perhaps matching TRBD1 (6 bases). V gave up 7 bases and J gave up 3 bases, with 18 bases separating them. Germline V gene sequence: CDR1 SEHNR, CDR2 FQNEAQ (reference sequence). This CDR3 has 15 amino acids. CDR3 protein: CASTQGGPLYYGYTF. The DNA for the CDR3 is TGTGCCAGCACACAAGGGGGACCCCTTTACTATGGCTACACCTTC.

This clonotype occurred many times. The chain has TRBV4-3 and TRBJ2-1, with a tentative D call TRBD2 (5 bases). The V gene's germline CDR1 is LGHNA and CDR2 YSLEER. This CDR3 is 16 amino acids long. Trimming stripped 7 bases from V and 0 bases from J, with 16 bases between. Written as DNA, the CDR3 is TGCGCCAGCACCCCCACGGCGGGTAGCTCCTACAATGAGCAGTTCTTC. Its protein is CASTPTAGSSYNEQFF.

Only a few counts were recorded for this clonotype. The rearrangement links TRBV6-5 to TRBJ1-5; 7 bases align to TRBD1. The CDR3 spans 19 residues. Germline-derived CDR1 and CDR2 are MNHEY and SVGAGI. After removal of 5 bases from V and 2 bases from J, the junction contained 18 bases not matched to a gene. The CDR3 DNA reads as TGTGCCAGCAGTCCCATGGGACAGTCGAGGTCGGTTGGCAATCAGCCCCAGCATTTT. Translating it yields CASSPMGQSRSVGNQPQHF.

This clonotype appeared a few times. The rearrangement links TRBV7-2 to TRBJ1-2; D is unclear. The CDR3 is made up of 17 amino acids. Germline V gene sequence: CDR1 SGHTA, CDR2 FQGNSA. With 1 base removed from V and 1 base from J, the gap between germline ends came to 16 bases. In DNA, the CDR3 is TGTGCCAGCAGCTTAGAGGCCGGGCCTAGGAGTAACTATGGCTACACCTTC. This codes for CASSLEAGPRSNYGYTF.

The chain links TRBV4-1 to TRBJ2-7; TRBD2 matches at 9 bases. From germline, CDR1 is MGHRA and CDR2 YSYEKL. CDR3 length: 16 residues. The trim removed 4 bases at V and 4 bases at J, leaving 11 bases unmatched. The CDR3 region has the DNA TGCGCCAGCAGCCTCCCCGGGAGCGGGGGGTTGTACGAGCAGTACTTC. This sequence encodes CASSLPGSGGLYEQYF.

The sample holds a few counts of this clonotype. The chain is built from TRBV29-1 and TRBJ2-7, with D possibly being TRBD2 (5 bases). The CDR3 is 13 amino acids. Germline loops: CDR1 SQVTM, CDR2 ANQGSEA. V was trimmed by 3 bases and J by 6 bases, leaving 15 bases between them. The CDR3 nucleotides read TGCAGCGTTGATATGGAGGCCCTAGGCGAGCAGTACTTC. It translates to CSVDMEALGEQYF.

This clonotype was counted only a few times. The chain uses TRBV7-2 and TRBJ2-7; D remains unclear. The V end lost 3 bases, the J end lost 3 bases, and 9 bases lay between the germline ends. In germline, CDR1 is SGHTA, CDR2 FQGNSA. The CDR3 loop spans 13 amino acids. The CDR3 DNA follows: TGTGCCAGCAGCTTGAACAGTGGCTACGAGCAGTACTTC. This sequence encodes CASSLNSGYEQYF. Full variable domain (rest looked up from reference TRBV7-2 and TRBJ2-7): GAGVSQSPSNKVTEKGKDVELRCDPISGHTALYWYRQSLGQGLEFLIYFQGNSAPDKSGLPSDRFSAERTGGSVSTLTIQRTQQEDSAVYLCASSLNSGYEQYFGPGTRLTVT.

The chain joins TRBV7-2 to TRBJ1-5, with TRBD1 matching 9 bases. CDR3 length: 16 amino acids. Germline V gene lookup returns CDR1 SGHTA and CDR2 FQGNSA. The V segment lost 4 bases and the J segment 1 base; nucleotides outside the gene matches: 5. DNA for the CDR3: TGTGCCAGCAGCTATGGGACAGGGTGGAGCAATCAGCCCCAGCATTTT. The encoded protein is CASSYGTGWSNQPQHF.

The chain links TRBV20-1 to TRBJ1-4; perhaps TRBD1 as D (5 bases). The CDR3 totals 19 residues. The germline gives CDR1 DFQATT, CDR2 SNEGSKA (reference sequence). Trimming removed 0 bases from V and 0 bases from J, with 20 bases in between. For the CDR3, the DNA is TGCAGTGCTAGAGATCTAGGCCTCCAGGGAGGAGCAACTAATGAAAAACTGTTTTTT. Its translation: CSARDLGLQGGATNEKLFF.

This clonotype was recorded a few times. V gene TRBV7-9 combines with J gene TRBJ1-1; TRBD1 matches 7 bases. There are 14 residues in the CDR3. The ends lost 4 bases at V and 4 bases at J; junction bases unmatched: 6. From germline, CDR1 is SEHNR and CDR2 FQNEAQ (reference sequence). CDR3 DNA: TGTGCCAGCAGCTCCAGGGGGGGCGTCACTGAAGCTTTCTTT. Its translation is CASSSRGGVTEAFF.

This clonotype has a count of ten or more. This chain uses TRBV3-1 with TRBJ2-1, with 13 positions matching TRBD2. With V trimmed by 5 bases and J by 3 bases, 10 bases remained unmatched. This CDR3 has 18 amino acids. Germline assignment: CDR1 LGHDT and CDR2 YNNKEL (reference sequence). In DNA, the CDR3 is TGTGCCAGCAGCACCCGACTAGCGGGGGGCATCATCTACAATGAGCAGTTCTTC. Translation gives CASSTRLAGGIIYNEQFF.

This clonotype was found a few times. J is TRBJ1-5 and V is TRBV4-2, with D maybe TRBD1 (6 bases). Germline V gene sequence: CDR1 LGHNA, CDR2 YNFKEQ. This CDR3 contains 17 residues. V shed 0 bases and J shed 0 bases, with 12 bases lying between them. CDR3 in DNA: TGTGCCAGCAGCCAAGAGGGGGCGGGAATTAGCAATCAGCCCCAGCATTTT. Translation: CASSQEGAGISNQPQHF.

This clonotype came up a few times. The genes are TRBV7-6 and TRBJ2-1; no clear D. There are 13 residues in the CDR3. Trimming took off 5 bases at V and 4 bases at J, with 9 bases between the two ends. Germline values: CDR1 SGHVS, CDR2 FNYEAQ. The CDR3, as DNA: TGTGCCAGCAGCGTCACGAGTTACAATGAGCAGTTCTTC. Translation: CASSVTSYNEQFF.

This clonotype was observed many times. V is TRBV7-6 and J is TRBJ2-1, with 13 bases that match TRBD2. CDR1 and CDR2 (germline): SGHVS, FNYEAQ. The junction had 4 bases not matched to a gene; V was cut back by 1 base and J by 7 bases. The CDR3 covers 16 residues. The CDR3 bases are TGTGCCAGCAGCTTAGGAGGACTAGCGGGGGATAATGAGCAGTTCTTC. It is translated as CASSLGGLAGDNEQFF.

This sequence joins TRBV19 and TRBJ1-1; 10 bases map to TRBD1. The CDR3 consists of 14 residues. The junction had 4 bases not matched to a gene; V was cut back by 5 bases and J by 4 bases. CDR1 is LNHDA and CDR2 is SQIVND in the germline V gene (reference sequence). The CDR3 bases are TGTGCCAGTAGTCCGGGACAGGGGTTCACTGAAGCTTTCTTT. Translated, it gives CASSPGQGFTEAFF.

The sample holds a few counts of this clonotype. The DNA of the CDR3 is TGCGCCAGCAGCCACCCCCACAGGGTCCACGAGCAGTACGTC. Its translation is CASSHPHRVHEQYV. The chain uses TRBV4-1 and TRBJ2-7; the D gene is possibly TRBD1 (6 bases). Germline loops: CDR1 MGHRA, CDR2 YSYEKL. The CDR3 covers 14 residues. Trimming left V 3 bases short and J 5 bases short, with 14 bases between.